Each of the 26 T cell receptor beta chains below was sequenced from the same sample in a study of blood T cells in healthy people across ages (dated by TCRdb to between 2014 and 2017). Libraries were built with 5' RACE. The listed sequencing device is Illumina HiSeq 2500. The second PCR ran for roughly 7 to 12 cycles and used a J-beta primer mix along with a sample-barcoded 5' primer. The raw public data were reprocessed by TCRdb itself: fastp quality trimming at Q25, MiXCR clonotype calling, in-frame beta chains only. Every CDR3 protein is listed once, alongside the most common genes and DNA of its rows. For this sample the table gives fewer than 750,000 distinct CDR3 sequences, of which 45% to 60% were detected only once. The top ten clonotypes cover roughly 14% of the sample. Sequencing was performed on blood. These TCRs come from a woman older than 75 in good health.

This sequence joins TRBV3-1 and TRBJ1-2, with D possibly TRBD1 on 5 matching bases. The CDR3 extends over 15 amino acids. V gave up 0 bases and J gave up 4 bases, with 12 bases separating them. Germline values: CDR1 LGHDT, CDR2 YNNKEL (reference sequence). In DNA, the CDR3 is TGTGCCAGCAGCCAAGATGCGCGGACAATCTATGGCTACACCTTC. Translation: CASSQDARTIYGYTF.

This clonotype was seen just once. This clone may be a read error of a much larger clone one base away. In nucleotides, the CDR3 is TGCAGTGCACAGCCCCGGGGCCAAAACATTCAGTACTTC. Protein sequence: CSAQPRGQNIQYF. V usage is TRBV20-1 and J usage is TRBJ2-4; possibly TRBD1 or TRBD2 for D (5 bases each). CDR1 and CDR2 (germline): DFQATT, SNEGSKA (reference sequence). The CDR3 covers 13 residues. V was clipped by 6 bases and J by 5 bases, with 14 bases between them.

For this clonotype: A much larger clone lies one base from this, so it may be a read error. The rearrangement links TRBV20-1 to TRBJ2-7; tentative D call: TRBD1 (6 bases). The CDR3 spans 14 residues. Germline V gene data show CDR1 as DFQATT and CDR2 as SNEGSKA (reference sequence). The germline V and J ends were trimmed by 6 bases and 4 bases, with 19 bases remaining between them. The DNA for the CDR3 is TGCAGTGCGGGTCAAACAGGGACCCCGTACGAGCAGTACTTC. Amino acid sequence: CSAGQTGTPYEQYF.

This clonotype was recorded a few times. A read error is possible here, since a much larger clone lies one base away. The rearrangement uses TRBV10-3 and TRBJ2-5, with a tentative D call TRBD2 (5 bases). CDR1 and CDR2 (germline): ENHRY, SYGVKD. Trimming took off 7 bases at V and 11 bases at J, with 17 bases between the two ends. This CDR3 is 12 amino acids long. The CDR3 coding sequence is TGTGCCATCACCGCTGGGAGTAATGAGCAGTACTTC. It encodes CAITAGSNEQYF.

The chain's CDR3 is CSAYSGGRKSDTQYF. CDR3 in DNA: TGCAGTGCTTATTCTGGCGGGAGAAAGTCAGATACGCAGTATTTT. This chain joins TRBV20-1 and TRBJ2-3; 7 bases match TRBD2. Germline loops: CDR1 DFQATT, CDR2 SNEGSKA (reference sequence). The CDR3 extends over 15 amino acids. Trimming at V came to 5 bases and at J to 4 bases, leaving 12 bases not matched to a gene.

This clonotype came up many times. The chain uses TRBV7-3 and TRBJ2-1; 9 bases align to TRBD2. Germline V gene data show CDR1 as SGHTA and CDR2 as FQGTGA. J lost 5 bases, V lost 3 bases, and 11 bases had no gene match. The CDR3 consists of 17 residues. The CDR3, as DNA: TGTGCCAGCAGCTTCCTCCCCAGCGGGAGGATTCACAATGAGCAGTTCTTC. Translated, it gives CASSFLPSGRIHNEQFF.

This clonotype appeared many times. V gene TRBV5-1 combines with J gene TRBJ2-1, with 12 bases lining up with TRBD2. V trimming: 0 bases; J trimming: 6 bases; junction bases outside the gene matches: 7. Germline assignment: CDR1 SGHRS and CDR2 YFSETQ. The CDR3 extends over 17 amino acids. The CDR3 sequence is CASSLAVTSGRSNEQFF. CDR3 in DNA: TGCGCCAGCAGCTTGGCCGTGACTAGCGGGAGATCCAATGAGCAGTTCTTC.

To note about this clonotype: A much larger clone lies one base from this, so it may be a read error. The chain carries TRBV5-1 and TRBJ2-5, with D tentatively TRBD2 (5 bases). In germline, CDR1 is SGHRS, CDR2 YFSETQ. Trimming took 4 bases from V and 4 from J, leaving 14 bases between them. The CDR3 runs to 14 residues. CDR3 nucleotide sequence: TGCGCCAGCAGCCGAACAACTAGTCCAGAGACCCAGTACTTC. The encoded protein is CASSRTTSPETQYF.

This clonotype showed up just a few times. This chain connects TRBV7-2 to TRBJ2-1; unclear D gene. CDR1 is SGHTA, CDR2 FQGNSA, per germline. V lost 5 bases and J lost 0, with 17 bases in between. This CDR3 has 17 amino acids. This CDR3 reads CASSPAFFGSSYNEQFF. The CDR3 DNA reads TGTGCCAGCAGCCCAGCCTTCTTTGGTAGCTCCTACAATGAGCAGTTCTTC.

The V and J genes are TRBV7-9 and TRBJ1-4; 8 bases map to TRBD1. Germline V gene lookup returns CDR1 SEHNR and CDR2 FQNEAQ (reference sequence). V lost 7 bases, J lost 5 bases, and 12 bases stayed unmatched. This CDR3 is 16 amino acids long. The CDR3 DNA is TGTGCCAGCAACTTCTACAGGGGGAGGGACAATGAAAAACTGTTTTTT. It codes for CASNFYRGRDNEKLFF.

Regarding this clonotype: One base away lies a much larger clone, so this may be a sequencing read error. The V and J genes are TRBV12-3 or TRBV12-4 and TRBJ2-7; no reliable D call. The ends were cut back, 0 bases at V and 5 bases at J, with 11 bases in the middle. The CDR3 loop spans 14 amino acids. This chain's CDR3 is CASSLAEGPDEQYF. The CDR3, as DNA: TGTGCCAGCAGTTTAGCGGAAGGACCCGACGAGCAGTACTTC.

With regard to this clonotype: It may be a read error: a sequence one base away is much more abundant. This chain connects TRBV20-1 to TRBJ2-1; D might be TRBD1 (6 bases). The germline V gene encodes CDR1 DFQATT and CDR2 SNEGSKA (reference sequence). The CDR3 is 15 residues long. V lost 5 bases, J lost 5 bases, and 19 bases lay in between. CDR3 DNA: TGCAGTGCTGGGCGTGGGGGCGGCTTCCACAATGAGCAGTTCTTC. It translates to CSAGRGGGFHNEQFF.

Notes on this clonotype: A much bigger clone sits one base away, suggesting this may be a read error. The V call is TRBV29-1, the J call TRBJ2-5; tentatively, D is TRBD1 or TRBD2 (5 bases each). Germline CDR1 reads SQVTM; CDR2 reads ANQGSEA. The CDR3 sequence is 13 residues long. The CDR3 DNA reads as TGCAGCGTTTTTAAGGGGACGCAAGAGGCCCAGTACTTC. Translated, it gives CSVFKGTQEAQYF.

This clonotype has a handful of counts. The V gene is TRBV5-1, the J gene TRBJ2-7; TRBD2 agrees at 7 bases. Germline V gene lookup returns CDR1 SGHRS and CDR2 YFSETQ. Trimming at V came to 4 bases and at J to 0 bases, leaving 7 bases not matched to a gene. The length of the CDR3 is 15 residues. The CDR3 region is CASSRVTGGSYEQYF. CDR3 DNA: TGCGCCAGCAGCAGAGTGACGGGAGGCTCCTACGAGCAGTACTTC. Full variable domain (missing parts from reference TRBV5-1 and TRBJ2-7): KAGVTQTPRYLIKTRGQQVTLSCSPISGHRSVSWYQQTPGQGLQFLFEYFSETQRNKGNFPGRFSGRQFSNSRSEMNVSTLELGDSALYLCASSRVTGGSYEQYFGPGTRLTVT.

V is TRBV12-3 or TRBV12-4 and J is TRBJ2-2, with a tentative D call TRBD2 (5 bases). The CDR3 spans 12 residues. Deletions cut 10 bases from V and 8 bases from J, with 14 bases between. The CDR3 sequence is CANQRPGGELFF. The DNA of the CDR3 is TGTGCCAACCAACGACCGGGAGGGGAGCTGTTTTTT.

DNA of the CDR3: TGCGCCAGCAGCTCCAATGGACAGTCGAACACTGAAGCTTTCTTT. It is translated as CASSSNGQSNTEAFF. The genes are TRBV5-1 and TRBJ1-1; a possible D gene is TRBD1 (6 bases). CDR1 and CDR2 (germline): SGHRS, YFSETQ. The CDR3 is 15 amino acids. V was trimmed by 3 bases and J by 1 base, leaving 13 bases between them.

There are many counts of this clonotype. CDR3 residues: CASRELRDNEQFF. The CDR3 DNA reads TGTGCCAGCAGGGAACTACGAGACAATGAGCAGTTCTTC. The chain employs TRBV2 and TRBJ2-1; D ambiguous. This CDR3 has 13 amino acids. Germline CDR1 reads SNHLY; CDR2 reads FYNNEI. The germline V and J ends were trimmed by 6 bases and 5 bases, with 11 bases remaining between them.

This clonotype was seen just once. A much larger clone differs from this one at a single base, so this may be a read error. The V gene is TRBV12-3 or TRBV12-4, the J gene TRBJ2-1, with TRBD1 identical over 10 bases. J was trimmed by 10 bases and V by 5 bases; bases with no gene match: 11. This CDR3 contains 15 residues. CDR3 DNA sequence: TGTGCCAGCAGTGACCGGGACAGGGGCGCAAAGGAGCAGTTCTTC. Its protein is CASSDRDRGAKEQFF.

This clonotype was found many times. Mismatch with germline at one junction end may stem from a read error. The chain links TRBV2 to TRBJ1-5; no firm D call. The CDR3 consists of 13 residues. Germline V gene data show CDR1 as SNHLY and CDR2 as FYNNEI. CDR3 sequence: CASRTDSNQPQHF. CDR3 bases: TGCGCCAGCAGAACAGATAGCAATCAGCCCCAGCATTTT.

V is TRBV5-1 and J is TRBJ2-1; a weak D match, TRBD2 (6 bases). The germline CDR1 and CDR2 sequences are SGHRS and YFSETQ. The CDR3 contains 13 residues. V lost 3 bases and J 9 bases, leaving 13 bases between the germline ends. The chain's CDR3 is CASSSPLAGEQFF. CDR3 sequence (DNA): TGCGCCAGCAGCTCACCACTAGCCGGTGAGCAGTTCTTC.

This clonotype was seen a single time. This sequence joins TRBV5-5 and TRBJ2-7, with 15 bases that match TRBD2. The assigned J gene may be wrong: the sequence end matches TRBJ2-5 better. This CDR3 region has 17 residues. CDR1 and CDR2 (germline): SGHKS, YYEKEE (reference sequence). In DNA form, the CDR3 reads TGTGCCAGCAGTCAGGGACTAGCGGGAGGTATGGAGGAGACCCAGTACTTC. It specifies CASSQGLAGGMEETQYF.

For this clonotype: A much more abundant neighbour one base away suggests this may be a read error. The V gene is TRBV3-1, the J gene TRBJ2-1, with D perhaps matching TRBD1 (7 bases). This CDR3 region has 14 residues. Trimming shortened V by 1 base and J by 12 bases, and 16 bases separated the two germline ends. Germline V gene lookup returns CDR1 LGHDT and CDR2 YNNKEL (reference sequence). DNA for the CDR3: TGTGCCAGCAGCCAAGGGGAGTACCAGGGGGGGCAGTTCTTC. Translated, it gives CASSQGEYQGGQFF.

CDR3 residues: CSVVSLGYTF. The CDR3 nucleotides are TGCAGCGTTGTATCTCTTGGCTACACCTTC. This chain joins TRBV29-1 and TRBJ1-2; no clear D gene. The CDR3 consists of 10 residues. V lost 4 bases and J lost 7, with 7 bases in between. Germline loops: CDR1 SQVTM, CDR2 ANQGSEA. The full variable domain, with the rest looked up from reference TRBV29-1 and TRBJ1-2, is SAVISQKPSRDICQRGTSLTIQCQVDSQVTMMFWYRQQPGQSLTLIATANQGSEATYESGFVIDKFPISRPNLTFSTLTVSNMSPEDSSIYLCSVVSLGYTFGSGTRLTVV.

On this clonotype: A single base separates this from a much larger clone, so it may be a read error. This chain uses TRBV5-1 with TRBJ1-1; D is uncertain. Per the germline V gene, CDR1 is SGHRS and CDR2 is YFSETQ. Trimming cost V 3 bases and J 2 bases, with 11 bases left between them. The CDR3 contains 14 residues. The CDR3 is CASSSESINTEAFF. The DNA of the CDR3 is TGCGCCAGCAGCTCCGAGAGCATAAACACTGAAGCTTTCTTT.

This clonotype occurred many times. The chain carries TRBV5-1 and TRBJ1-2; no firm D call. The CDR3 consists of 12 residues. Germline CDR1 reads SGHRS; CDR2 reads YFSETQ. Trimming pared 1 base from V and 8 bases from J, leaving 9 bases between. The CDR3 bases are TGCGCCAGCAGCTTGTTGAGTATCGGCTACACCTTC. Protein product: CASSLLSIGYTF.

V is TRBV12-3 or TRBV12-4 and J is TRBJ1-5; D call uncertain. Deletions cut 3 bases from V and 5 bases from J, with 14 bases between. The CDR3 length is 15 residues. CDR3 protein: CASSFGPPEHQPQHF. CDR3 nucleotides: TGTGCCAGCAGTTTTGGACCTCCGGAGCATCAGCCCCAGCATTTT.